A single sample gave rise to the 21 T cell receptor beta chains below, sequenced in a study of T cell changes during pregnancy in multiple sclerosis. Libraries were prepared by immunoSEQ multiplex PCR; TCRdb keeps only in-frame clonotypes and omits some of them. The sample comprises about 75,000 clones, 94% of which are singletons, and about 0.14% rests with the top ten. The input for sequencing was CD4+ T cells from peripheral blood mononuclear cells, taken after pregnancy. These TCRs come from a female donor with multiple sclerosis, enrolled in a pregnancy study.

CDR3 sequence: CATSLGGGYQPQHF. In nucleotides, the CDR3 is TGTGCCACCAGCTTAGGGGGGGGTTATCAGCCCCAGCATTTT. The V gene is TRBV2, the J gene TRBJ1-5; D perhaps matches TRBD1 (6 bases). V lost 10 bases, J lost 5 bases, and 18 bases lay in between. Germline assignment: CDR1 SNHLY and CDR2 FYNNEI. The CDR3 length is 14 residues. The whole variable domain, remainder taken from reference TRBV2 and TRBJ1-5, is EPEVTQTPSHQVTQMGQEVILRCVPISNHLYFYWYRQILGQKVEFLVSFYNNEISEKSEIFDDQFSVERPDGSNFTLKIRSTKLEDSAMYFCATSLGGGYQPQHFGDGTRLSIL.

The table lists this clone with a few counts. Relative to the germline gene, one junction end is altered; a read error may explain this. The gene calls are TRBV7-7 and TRBJ2-5; weak D call: TRBD1 (6 bases). The CDR3 extends over 13 amino acids. The germline V gene encodes CDR1 SSHAT and CDR2 FNYEAQ (reference sequence). CDR3: CASSPGQRETQYF. DNA of the CDR3: TGTGCTAGCAGCCCAGGACAGCGGGAGACCCAGTACTTC.

The chain is built from TRBV27 and TRBJ2-4; TRBD2 matches at 8 bases. Germline CDR1 MNHEY, CDR2 SMNVEV (reference sequence). The CDR3 extends over 13 amino acids. V lost 6 bases and J lost 6; bases outside the gene matches: 4. The CDR3 is CASSPTSGNIQYF. The CDR3 DNA follows: TGTGCCAGCAGCCCCACTAGCGGAAACATTCAGTACTTC.

This sequence joins TRBV5-4 and TRBJ1-1; D remains ambiguous. The CDR3 runs to 13 residues. Germline V gene lookup returns CDR1 SGHNT and CDR2 YYREEE (reference sequence). The V and J ends lost 3 bases and 1 base respectively, with 7 bases between them. This CDR3 reads CASSSTGNTEAFF. As DNA, the CDR3 is TGTGCCAGCAGCTCGACGGGGAACACTGAAGCTTTCTTT. The full variable domain, its missing parts supplied by reference TRBV5-4 and TRBJ1-1, is ETGVTQSPTHLIKTRGQQVTLRCSSQSGHNTVSWYQQALGQGPQFIFQYYREEENGRGNFPPRFSGLQFPNYSSELNVNALELDDSALYLCASSSTGNTEAFFGQGTRLTVV.

The chain employs TRBV2 and TRBJ2-3, with TRBD1 matching 7 bases. This CDR3 is 16 amino acids long. CDR1 and CDR2 from the germline V gene are SNHLY and FYNNEI. The V segment lost 6 bases and the J segment 0 bases; nucleotides outside the gene matches: 9. CDR3 nucleotide sequence: TGTGCCAGCAGCGTAGACAGGGCCTCTAGCACAGATACGCAGTATTTT. Protein: CASSVDRASSTDTQYF. The complete variable domain, with remaining parts taken from reference TRBV2 and TRBJ2-3, reads EPEVTQTPSHQVTQMGQEVILRCVPISNHLYFYWYRQILGQKVEFLVSFYNNEISEKSEIFDDQFSVERPDGSNFTLKIRSTKLEDSAMYFCASSVDRASSTDTQYFGPGTRLTVL.

The chain carries TRBV6-5 and TRBJ1-2; D is uncertain. Germline V gives CDR1 MNHEY, CDR2 SVGAGI. CDR3 size: 15 residues. Trimming removed 1 base from V and 1 base from J, with 10 bases in between. CDR3 region: CASSYFPPYNYGYTF. The DNA of the CDR3 is TGTGCCAGCAGTTACTTTCCTCCCTATAACTATGGCTACACCTTC.

This rearrangement joins TRBV28 to TRBJ2-2; 10 bases align to TRBD1. Looked up from germline, CDR1 is MDHEN and CDR2 is SYDVKM. V gave up 5 bases and J gave up 3 bases; unmatched junction bases: 6. The CDR3 has 16 residues. The CDR3 reads CASSQPGQGHTGELFF. Written as DNA, the CDR3 is TGTGCCAGCAGTCAGCCGGGACAGGGGCACACCGGGGAGCTGTTTTTT. The full variable domain, rest sourced from reference TRBV28 and TRBJ2-2, is DVKVTQSSRYLVKRTGEKVFLECVQDMDHENMFWYRQDPGLGLRLIYFSYDVKMKEKGDIPEGYSVSREKKERFSLILESASTNQTSMYLCASSQPGQGHTGELFFGEGSRLTVL.

This clone was picked up one time. This chain joins TRBV5-8 and TRBJ2-5; 7 nucleotides agree with TRBD1. The CDR3 has 15 amino acids. Germline values: CDR1 SGHTS, CDR2 YDEGEE. With V trimmed by 4 bases and J by 0 bases, 6 bases remained unmatched. DNA for the CDR3: TGTGCCAGCAGCCCTGGGACAGACCACCAAGAGACCCAGTACTTC. Amino acids: CASSPGTDHQETQYF. The variable domain in full, with the rest retrieved from reference TRBV5-8 and TRBJ2-5, is EAGVTQSPTHLIKTRGQQATLRCSPISGHTSVYWYQQALGLGLQFLLWYDEGEERNRGNFPPRFSGRQFPNYSSELNVNALELEDSALYLCASSPGTDHQETQYFGPGTRLLVL.

As concerns this clone: Different DNA sequences within this sample yield the same CDR3. This chain uses TRBV5-1 with TRBJ1-4, with a tentative D call TRBD1 (5 bases). This CDR3 is built from 14 residues. Germline V gene data show CDR1 as SGHRS and CDR2 as YFSETQ. V was shortened by 4 bases and J by 8 bases, with 15 bases between the two germline ends. The DNA for the CDR3 is TGCGCCAGCAGCGCCGACAGAGGTCGCGAAAAACTGTTTTTT. This translates into CASSADRGREKLFF.

The rearrangement joins TRBV7-3 to TRBJ2-7, with TRBD1 matching 7 bases. The V gene's germline CDR1 is SGHTA and CDR2 FQGTGA. J was trimmed by 4 bases and V by 3 bases; bases with no gene match: 12. This CDR3 contains 16 residues. The CDR3 spells CASSFLSQGQCYEQYF. CDR3 coding DNA: TGTGCCAGCAGCTTTCTCTCACAGGGGCAGTGTTACGAGCAGTACTTC.

This sequence joins TRBV6-5 and TRBJ2-1, with 7 bases identical to TRBD2. This CDR3 has 15 residues. V trimming: 2 bases; J trimming: 4 bases; junction bases outside the gene matches: 5. CDR1 is MNHEY, CDR2 SVGAGI, per germline. The CDR3 sequence: CASSYGTNLYNEQFF. CDR3 in DNA: TGTGCCAGCAGTTACGGGACTAACTTATACAATGAGCAGTTCTTC.

The genes are TRBV4-2 and TRBJ1-3; TRBD1 aligns across 7 bases. This CDR3 is built from 17 residues. The junction had 7 bases not matched to a gene; V was cut back by 0 bases and J by 2 bases. Germline V lookup: CDR1 LGHNA, CDR2 YNFKEQ. This CDR3 reads CASSQDHGTAAGNTIYF. The DNA of the CDR3 is TGTGCCAGCAGCCAAGACCACGGGACAGCTGCTGGAAACACCATATATTTT.

This chain connects TRBV29-1 to TRBJ1-5; no definite D call. The CDR3 consists of 13 residues. Trimming took 4 bases from V and 4 from J, leaving 11 bases between them. Germline V gene data show CDR1 as SQVTM and CDR2 as ANQGSEA. The CDR3 protein is CSVGQGRNQPQHF. The CDR3 DNA sequence: TGCAGCGTTGGACAAGGCAGGAATCAGCCCCAGCATTTT.

The chain is built from TRBV11-3 and TRBJ2-3, with D tentatively TRBD1 (6 bases). The V end lost 4 bases, the J end lost 2 bases, and 16 bases lay between the germline ends. In germline, CDR1 is SGHNT, CDR2 YENEEA. The CDR3 runs 16 residues. The CDR3 reads CASSSQGPKNTDTQYF. In DNA form, the CDR3 reads TGTGCCAGCAGCTCACAGGGTCCGAAGAACACAGATACGCAGTATTTT.

This clone was counted only a few times. Compared with germline, one end of the junction differs, possibly owing to a read error. This sequence joins TRBV7-8 and TRBJ2-7; 7 bases are shared with TRBD1. This CDR3 region has 13 residues. Germline V gene sequence: CDR1 SGHVS, CDR2 FQNEAQ. The CDR3 sequence: CASSPAGDRRSSF. The CDR3 region has the DNA TGTGCCAGCAGCCCAGCCGGGGACAGAAGGTCGTCCTTC.

The chain is built from TRBV10-3 and TRBJ2-7; maybe TRBD1 (6 bases). The germline V gene has CDR1 ENHRY and CDR2 SYGVKD. The CDR3 is made up of 13 amino acids. Trimming cost V 0 bases and J 10 bases, with 13 bases left between them. The CDR3 DNA reads TGTGCCATCAGTGAGTCGGGTGGACAGATCCAGTACTTC. It yields the protein CAISESGGQIQYF.

In its sample, this clone was seen once. J is TRBJ2-3 and V is TRBV10-3, with 12 bases aligning to TRBD2. V trimming: 4 bases; J trimming: 1 base; junction bases outside the gene matches: 9. Per the germline V gene, CDR1 is ENHRY and CDR2 is SYGVKD. This CDR3 has 18 residues. Written as DNA, the CDR3 is TGTGCCATCAGTGCTAGCGGGAGGGCCTGGGGGGGCACAGATACGCAGTATTTT. It translates to CAISASGRAWGGTDTQYF.

The CDR3 sequence: CASSQSQNTEAFF. CDR3 in DNA: TGTGCCAGCAGTCAGTCCCAGAACACTGAAGCTTTCTTT. This chain connects TRBV6-1 to TRBJ1-1; no firm D call. CDR1 and CDR2 from the germline V gene are MNHNS and SASEGT. Deletions cut 5 bases from V and 1 base from J, with 8 bases between. The CDR3 extends over 13 amino acids.

CDR3 sequence: CASRLGTGRNQPQHF. Written as DNA, the CDR3 is TGTGCCAGCAGACTAGGGACAGGGCGGAATCAGCCCCAGCATTTT. The chain recombines TRBV2 with TRBJ1-5; 9 bases fit TRBD1. V was clipped by 6 bases and J by 4 bases; unmatched bases: 7. The germline gives CDR1 SNHLY, CDR2 FYNNEI. The CDR3 totals 15 residues.

This clone was seen a single time. The V gene is TRBV27, the J gene TRBJ2-7; TRBD1 aligns across 7 bases. The V gene end was trimmed by 3 bases and the J gene end by 1 base; junction bases not matched to a gene: 3. There are 14 residues in the CDR3. Per the germline V gene, CDR1 is MNHEY and CDR2 is SMNVEV (reference sequence). CDR3 nucleotides: TGTGCCAGCAGTTTTACAGGGGTGTCCTACGAGCAGTACTTC. Translated: CASSFTGVSYEQYF.

The J gene is TRBJ2-7, the V gene TRBV28, with D hard to call. CDR3 length: 11 residues. V dropped 3 bases and J dropped 6 bases, with 6 bases sitting between them. Germline CDR1 and CDR2: MDHEN and SYDVKM. CDR3 amino acids: CASSFLGEQYF. DNA of the CDR3: TGTGCCAGCAGTTTCCTCGGCGAGCAGTACTTC. The full variable domain, in which reference TRBV28 and TRBJ2-7 provide the parts outside the CDR3, is DVKVTQSSRYLVKRTGEKVFLECVQDMDHENMFWYRQDPGLGLRLIYFSYDVKMKEKGDIPEGYSVSREKKERFSLILESASTNQTSMYLCASSFLGEQYFGPGTRLTVT.